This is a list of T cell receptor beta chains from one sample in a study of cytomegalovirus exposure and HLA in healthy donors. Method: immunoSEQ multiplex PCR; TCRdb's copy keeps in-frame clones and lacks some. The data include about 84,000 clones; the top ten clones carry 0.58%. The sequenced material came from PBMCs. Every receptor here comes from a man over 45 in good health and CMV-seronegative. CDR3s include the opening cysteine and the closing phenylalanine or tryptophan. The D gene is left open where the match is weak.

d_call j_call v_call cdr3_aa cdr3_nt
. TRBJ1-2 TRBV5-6 CASSRGSVRGYTF TGTGCCAGCAGCAGGGGATCGGTACGTGGCTACACCTTC
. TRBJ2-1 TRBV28 CASSLARIYNEQFF TGTGCCAGCAGTTTAGCCAGGATCTACAATGAGCAGTTCTTC
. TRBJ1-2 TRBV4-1 CASSQDPVATVNYGYTF TGCGCCAGCAGCCAAGATCCGGTCGCTACAGTTAACTATGGCTACACCTTC
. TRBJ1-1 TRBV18 CASSTVVTGRNTEAFF TGTGCCAGCTCAACCGTGGTTACAGGGAGAAACACTGAAGCTTTCTTT
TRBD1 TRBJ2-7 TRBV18 CASSGGQGIDEQYF TGTGCCAGCTCAGGGGGACAGGGTATAGACGAGCAGTACTTC
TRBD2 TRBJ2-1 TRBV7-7 CASSSLTSGVGEQFF TGTGCTAGCAGTTCCTTGACTAGCGGGGTAGGTGAGCAGTTCTTC
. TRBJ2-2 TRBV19 CASSFTGTSGELFF TGTGCCAGTAGTTTCACAGGGACCTCCGGGGAGCTGTTTTTT
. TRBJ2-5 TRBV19 CATSGITTGETQYF TGTGCCACCTCGGGGATCACGACTGGGGAGACCCAGTACTTC
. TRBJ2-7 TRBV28 CASSLSGVVTNEQYF TGTGCCAGCAGTTTATCGGGGGTAGTTACTAACGAGCAGTACTTC
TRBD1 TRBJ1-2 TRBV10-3 CAISEQGFRGYTF TGTGCCATCAGTGAACAGGGGTTTCGCGGCTACACCTTC
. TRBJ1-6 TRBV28 CASITMDKSIHPLHF TGTGCCAGCATCACCATGGACAAGTCAATTCACCCCCTCCACTTT
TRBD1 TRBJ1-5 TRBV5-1 CASSPGGTGGNQPQHF TGCGCCAGCAGCCCCGGGGGAACAGGGGGCAATCAGCCCCAGCATTTT
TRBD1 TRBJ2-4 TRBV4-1 CASSLSYGTATSLAKNIQYF TGCGCCAGCAGCCTATCTTACGGGACAGCGACATCTCTAGCCAAAAACATTCAGTACTTC
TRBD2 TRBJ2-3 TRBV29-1 CSVVGEGIADTQYF TGCAGCGTTGTCGGGGAGGGGATCGCAGATACGCAGTATTTT
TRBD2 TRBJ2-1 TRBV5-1 CASSLLGGGAGNEQFF TGCGCCAGCAGCTTACTGGGCGGGGGGGCCGGGAATGAGCAGTTCTTC
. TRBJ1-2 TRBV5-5 CASGTPTNYGYTF TGTGCCAGCGGGACACCAACCAACTATGGCTACACCTTC
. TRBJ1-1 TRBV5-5 CASSGRGQYEAFF TGTGCCAGCAGCGGACGGGGTCAGTATGAAGCTTTCTTT
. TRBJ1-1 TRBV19 CASTWTVGVYTEAFF TGTGCCAGTACTTGGACAGTTGGGGTGTACACTGAAGCTTTCTTT
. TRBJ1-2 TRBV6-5 CASSATGGVYGYTF TGTGCCAGCAGCGCCACGGGGGGCGTCTATGGCTACACCTTC
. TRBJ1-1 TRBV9 CASSGGRDSSMNTEAFF TGTGCCAGCAGCGGGGGCCGAGACAGCTCAATGAACACTGAAGCTTTCTTT
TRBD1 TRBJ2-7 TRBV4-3 CASSLGQGKTYEQYF TGCGCCAGCAGCCTGGGACAGGGGAAAACCTACGAGCAGTACTTC
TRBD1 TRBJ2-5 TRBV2 CASSKASARGETQYF TGTGCCAGCAGCAAGGCGTCGGCCAGGGGGGAGACCCAGTACTTC
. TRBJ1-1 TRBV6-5 CASSIRTSSNTEAFF TGTGCCAGCAGCATCAGGACATCTTCGAACACTGAAGCTTTCTTT
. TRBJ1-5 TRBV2 CASSGQVPSVGSQHF TGTGCCAGCAGTGGACAGGTACCATCAGTCGGATCCCAGCATTTT
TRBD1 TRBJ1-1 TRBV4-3 CASSEGQGFLTTEAFF TGCGCCAGCAGCGAGGGACAGGGGTTTCTTACCACTGAAGCTTTCTTT
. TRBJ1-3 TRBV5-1 CASSSGLGSGNTIYF TGCGCCAGCAGCTCGGGGTTGGGTTCTGGAAACACCATATATTTT
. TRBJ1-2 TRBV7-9 CASSLALFGLYGYTF TGTGCCAGCAGCTTAGCGCTGTTCGGGTTATATGGCTACACCTTC
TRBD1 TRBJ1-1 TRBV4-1 CASRPGTAVLFSMNTEAFF TGCGCCAGCAGACCCGGGACAGCAGTCCTTTTTTCCATGAACACTGAAGCTTTCTTT
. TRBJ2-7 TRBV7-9 CASSTGGWDSYEQYF TGTGCCAGCAGCACCGGCGGGTGGGATTCCTACGAGCAGTACTTC
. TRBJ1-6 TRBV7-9 CASSAAVLNSPLHF TGTGCCAGCAGCGCGGCGGTCCTTAATTCACCCCTCCACTTT
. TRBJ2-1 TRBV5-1 CASSLATGYNEQFF TGCGCCAGCAGCTTGGCTACAGGGTACAATGAGCAGTTCTTC